This entry describes one T cell receptor beta chain. Its antigen is unidentified. TCRdb analysed the 5' RACE reads with MiXCR anew, one entry per CDR3 protein. The sample carries a few hundred thousand distinct CDR3 sequences, roughly 18% recorded once. V was clipped by 0 bases and J by 7 bases, with 17 bases between them. Germline-derived CDR1 and CDR2 are SGDLS and YYNGEE. This CDR3 is 16 amino acids long. This record belongs to a study of CD8 T cells in ankylosing spondylitis. Regarding the study as a whole: For ankylosing spondylitis blood, a TCR beta motif of roughly 8 highly homologous variants appeared characteristic.

The sequencing sample was made of blood, either unsorted or a sorted T cell fraction (not recorded which). The chain carries TRBV9 and TRBJ2-1, with D possibly TRBD2 on 5 matching bases. This clonotype was obtained from a male donor with ankylosing spondylitis. The CDR3 reads CASSVGPPVSANEQFF. Here the CDR3 DNA reads TGTGCCAGCAGCGTAGGCCCGCCTGTTAGCGCGAATGAGCAGTTCTTC.